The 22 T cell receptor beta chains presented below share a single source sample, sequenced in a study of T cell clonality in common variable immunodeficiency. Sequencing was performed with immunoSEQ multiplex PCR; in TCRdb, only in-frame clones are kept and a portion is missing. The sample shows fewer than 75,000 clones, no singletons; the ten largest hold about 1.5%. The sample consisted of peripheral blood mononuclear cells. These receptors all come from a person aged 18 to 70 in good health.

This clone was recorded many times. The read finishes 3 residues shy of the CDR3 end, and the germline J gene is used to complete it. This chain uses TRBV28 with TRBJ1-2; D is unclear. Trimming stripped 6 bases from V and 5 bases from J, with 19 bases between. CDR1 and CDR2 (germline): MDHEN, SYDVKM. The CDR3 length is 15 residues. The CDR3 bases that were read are TGTGCCAGCAGCCATGGCAAGGGCAGCGGTTATGGC. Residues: CASSHGKGSGYG. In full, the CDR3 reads CASSHGKGSGYGYTF.

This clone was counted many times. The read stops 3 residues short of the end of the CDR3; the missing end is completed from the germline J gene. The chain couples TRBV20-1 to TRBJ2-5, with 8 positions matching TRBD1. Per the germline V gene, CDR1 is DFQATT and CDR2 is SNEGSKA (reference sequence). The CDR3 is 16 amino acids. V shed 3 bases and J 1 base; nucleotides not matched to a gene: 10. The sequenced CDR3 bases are TGCAGTGCTAGCATAGTAAGGACAGGGACCCAAGAGACC. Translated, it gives CSASIVRTGTQET. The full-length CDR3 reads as CSASIVRTGTQETQYF.

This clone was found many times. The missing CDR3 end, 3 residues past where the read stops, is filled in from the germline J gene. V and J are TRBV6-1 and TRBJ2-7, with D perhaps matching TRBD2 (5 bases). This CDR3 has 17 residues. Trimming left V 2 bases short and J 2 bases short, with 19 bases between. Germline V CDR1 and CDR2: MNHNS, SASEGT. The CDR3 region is CASSEWRARDLTYEQYF. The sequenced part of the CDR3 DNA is TGTGCCAGCAGTGAATGGCGGGCGAGGGATTTGACCTACGAG.

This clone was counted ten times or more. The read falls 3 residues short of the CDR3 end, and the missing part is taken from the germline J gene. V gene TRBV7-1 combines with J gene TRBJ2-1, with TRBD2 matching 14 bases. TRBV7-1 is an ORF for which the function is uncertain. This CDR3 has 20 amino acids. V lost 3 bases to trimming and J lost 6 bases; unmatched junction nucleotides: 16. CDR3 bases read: TGTGCCAGCAGCTCCCTTGGGGGGGGGACTAGCGGGGGTAAACCCAATGAG. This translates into CASSSLGGGTSGGKPNE. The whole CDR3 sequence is CASSSLGGGTSGGKPNEQFF.

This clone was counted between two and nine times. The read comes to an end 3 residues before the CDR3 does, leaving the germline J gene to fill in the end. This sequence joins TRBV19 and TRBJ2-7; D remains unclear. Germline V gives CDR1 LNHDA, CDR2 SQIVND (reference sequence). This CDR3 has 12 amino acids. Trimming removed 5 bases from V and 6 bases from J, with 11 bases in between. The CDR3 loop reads CASSPSPFEQYF. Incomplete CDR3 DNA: TGTGCCAGTAGTCCCAGTCCTTTCGAG. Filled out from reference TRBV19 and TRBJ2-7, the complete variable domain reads DGGITQSPKYLFRKEGQNVTLSCEQNLNHDAMYWYRQDPGQGLRLIYYSQIVNDFQKGDIAEGYSVSREKKESFPLTVTSAQKNPTAFYLCASSPSPFEQYFGPGTRLTVT.

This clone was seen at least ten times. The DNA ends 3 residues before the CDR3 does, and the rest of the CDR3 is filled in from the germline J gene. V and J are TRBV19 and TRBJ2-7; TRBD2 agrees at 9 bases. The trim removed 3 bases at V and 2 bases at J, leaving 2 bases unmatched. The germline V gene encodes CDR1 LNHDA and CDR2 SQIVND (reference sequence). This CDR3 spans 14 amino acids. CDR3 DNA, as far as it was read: TGTGCCAGTAGTATCAGCGGGGGGACCTACGAG. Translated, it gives CASSISGGTYE. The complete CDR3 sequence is CASSISGGTYEQYF.

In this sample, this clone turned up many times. The CDR3 spells CASRRTGLYEQYF. The covered CDR3 bases are TGTGCCAGCAGGCGAACAGGGCTCTACGAG. This chain links TRBV7-2 with TRBJ2-7, with D perhaps TRBD1 (6 bases). The read terminates 3 residues ahead of where the CDR3 ends, so the germline J gene completes it. Trimming pared 6 bases from V and 3 bases from J, leaving 12 bases between. Germline-derived CDR1 and CDR2 are SGHTA and FQGNSA. The CDR3 has 13 amino acids.

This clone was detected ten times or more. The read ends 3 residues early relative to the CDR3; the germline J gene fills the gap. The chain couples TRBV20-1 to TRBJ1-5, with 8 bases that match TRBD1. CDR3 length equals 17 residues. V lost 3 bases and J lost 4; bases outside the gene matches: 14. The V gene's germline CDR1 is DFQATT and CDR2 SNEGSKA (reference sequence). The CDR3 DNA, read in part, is TGCAGTGCTAGCGTAGCATTAGGGACAGGTGGAAATCAGCCC. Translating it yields CSASVALGTGGNQP. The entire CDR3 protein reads CSASVALGTGGNQPQHF.

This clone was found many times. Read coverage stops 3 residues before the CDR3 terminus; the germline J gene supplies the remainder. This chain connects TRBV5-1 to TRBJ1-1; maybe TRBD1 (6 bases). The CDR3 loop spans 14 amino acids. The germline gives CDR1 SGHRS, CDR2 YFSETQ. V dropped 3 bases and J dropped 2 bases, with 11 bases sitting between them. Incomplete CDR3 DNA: TGCGCCAGCAGCTGGGGGACACCCAACACTGAA. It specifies CASSWGTPNTE. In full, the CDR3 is CASSWGTPNTEAFF.

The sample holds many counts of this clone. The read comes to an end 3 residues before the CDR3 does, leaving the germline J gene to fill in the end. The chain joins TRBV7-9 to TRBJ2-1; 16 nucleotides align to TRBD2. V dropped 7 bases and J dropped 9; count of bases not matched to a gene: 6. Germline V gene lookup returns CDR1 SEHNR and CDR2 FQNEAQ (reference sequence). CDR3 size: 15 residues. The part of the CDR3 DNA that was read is TGTGCCAGCACTCAGGGACTAGCGGGGGGGTTTGAG. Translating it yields CASTQGLAGGFE. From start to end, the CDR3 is CASTQGLAGGFEQFF.

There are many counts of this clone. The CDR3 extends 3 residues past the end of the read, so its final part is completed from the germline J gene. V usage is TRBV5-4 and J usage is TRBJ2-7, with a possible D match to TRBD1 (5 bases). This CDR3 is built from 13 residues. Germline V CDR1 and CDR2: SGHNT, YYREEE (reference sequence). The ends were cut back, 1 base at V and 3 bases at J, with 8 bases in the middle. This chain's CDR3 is CASSLFRVYEQYF. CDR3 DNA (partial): TGTGCCAGCAGCTTGTTCAGGGTCTACGAG.

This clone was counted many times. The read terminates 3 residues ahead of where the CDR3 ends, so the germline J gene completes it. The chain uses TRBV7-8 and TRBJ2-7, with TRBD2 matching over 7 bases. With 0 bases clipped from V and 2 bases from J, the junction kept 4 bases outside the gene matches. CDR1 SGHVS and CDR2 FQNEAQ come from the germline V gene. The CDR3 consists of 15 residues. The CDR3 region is CASSLAVTSAYEQYF. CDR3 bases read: TGTGCCAGCAGCTTAGCGGTTACTAGCGCCTACGAG.

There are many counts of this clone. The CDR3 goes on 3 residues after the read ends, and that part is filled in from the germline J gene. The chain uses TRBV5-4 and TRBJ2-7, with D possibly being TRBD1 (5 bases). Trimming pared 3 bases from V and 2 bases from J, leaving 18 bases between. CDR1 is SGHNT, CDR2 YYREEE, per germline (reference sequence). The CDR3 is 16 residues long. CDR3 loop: CASSSSNMGPPYEQYF. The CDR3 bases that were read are TGTGCCAGCAGCTCCAGCAACATGGGGCCTCCCTACGAG.

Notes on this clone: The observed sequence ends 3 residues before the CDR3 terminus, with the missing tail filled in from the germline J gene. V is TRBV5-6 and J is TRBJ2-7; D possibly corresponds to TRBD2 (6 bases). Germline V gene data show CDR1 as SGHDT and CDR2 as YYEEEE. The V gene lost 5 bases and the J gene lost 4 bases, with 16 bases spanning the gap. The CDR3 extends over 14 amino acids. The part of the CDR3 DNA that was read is TGTGCCAGCAGTGCCCGGGACGGGACTTACGAG. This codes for CASSARDGTYE. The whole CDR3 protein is CASSARDGTYEQYF.

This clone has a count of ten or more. The CDR3 reads CASSQAGQLGNEQYF. The covered CDR3 bases are TGCGCCAGCAGCCAAGCAGGGCAATTAGGGAACGAG. This rearrangement joins TRBV4-1 to TRBJ2-7, with D tentatively TRBD1 (5 bases). The read terminates 3 residues before the CDR3 end, so the remaining end is supplied by the germline J gene. CDR1 and CDR2 from the germline V gene are MGHRA and YSYEKL. Trimming pared 1 base from V and 5 bases from J, leaving 15 bases between. This CDR3 contains 15 residues.

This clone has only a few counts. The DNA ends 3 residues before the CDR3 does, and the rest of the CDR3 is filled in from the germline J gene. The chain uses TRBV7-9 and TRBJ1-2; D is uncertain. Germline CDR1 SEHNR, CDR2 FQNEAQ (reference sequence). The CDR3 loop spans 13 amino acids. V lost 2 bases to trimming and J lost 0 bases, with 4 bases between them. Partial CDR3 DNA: TGTGCCAGCAGCTTAAACTCTAACTATGGC. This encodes CASSLNSNYG. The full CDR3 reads CASSLNSNYGYTF.

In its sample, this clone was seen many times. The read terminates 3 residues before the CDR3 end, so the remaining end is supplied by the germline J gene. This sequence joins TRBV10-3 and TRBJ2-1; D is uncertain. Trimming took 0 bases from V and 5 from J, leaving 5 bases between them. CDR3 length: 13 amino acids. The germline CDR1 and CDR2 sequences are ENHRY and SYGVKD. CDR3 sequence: CAISESPDNEQFF. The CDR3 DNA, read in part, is TGTGCCATCAGTGAGTCGCCGGACAATGAG.

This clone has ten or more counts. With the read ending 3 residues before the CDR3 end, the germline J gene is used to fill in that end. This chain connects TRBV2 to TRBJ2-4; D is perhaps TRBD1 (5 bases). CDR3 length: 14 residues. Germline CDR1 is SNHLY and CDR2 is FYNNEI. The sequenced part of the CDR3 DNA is TGTGCCAGCAGATTCACAGGATCCTACGAGCTT. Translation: CASRFTGSYEL. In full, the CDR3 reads CASRFTGSYELQYF.

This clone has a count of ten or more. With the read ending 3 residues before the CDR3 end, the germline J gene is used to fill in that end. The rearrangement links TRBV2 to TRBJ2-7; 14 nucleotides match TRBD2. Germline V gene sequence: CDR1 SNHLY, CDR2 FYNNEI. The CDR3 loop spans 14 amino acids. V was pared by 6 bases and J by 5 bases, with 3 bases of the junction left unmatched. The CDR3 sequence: CASRGLAGGNEQYF. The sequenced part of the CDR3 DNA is TGTGCCAGCAGAGGACTAGCGGGAGGCAACGAG.

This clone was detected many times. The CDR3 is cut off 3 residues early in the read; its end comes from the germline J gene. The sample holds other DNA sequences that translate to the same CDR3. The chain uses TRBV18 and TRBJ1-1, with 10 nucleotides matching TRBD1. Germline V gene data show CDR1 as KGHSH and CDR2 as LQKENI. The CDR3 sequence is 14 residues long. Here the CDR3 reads CASSSPPGQGTAFF. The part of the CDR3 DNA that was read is TGTGCCAGCTCTTCGCCCCCGGGACAGGGGACA.

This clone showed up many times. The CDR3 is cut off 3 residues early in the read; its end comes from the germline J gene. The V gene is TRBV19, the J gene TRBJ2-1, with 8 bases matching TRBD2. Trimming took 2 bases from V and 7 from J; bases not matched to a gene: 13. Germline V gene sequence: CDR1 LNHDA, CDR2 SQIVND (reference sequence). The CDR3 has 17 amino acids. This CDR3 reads CASSITSFGGRKNEQFF. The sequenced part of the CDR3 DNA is TGTGCCAGTAGTATAACTTCCTTTGGCGGGAGGAAGAATGAG.

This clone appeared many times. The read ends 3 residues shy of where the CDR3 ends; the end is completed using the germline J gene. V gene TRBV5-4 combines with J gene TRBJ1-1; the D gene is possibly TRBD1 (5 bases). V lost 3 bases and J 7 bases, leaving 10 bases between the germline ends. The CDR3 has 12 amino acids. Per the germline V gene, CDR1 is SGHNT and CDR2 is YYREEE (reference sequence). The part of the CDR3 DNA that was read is TGTGCCAGCAGCTCCAGTCAGGGTGAA. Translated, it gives CASSSSQGE. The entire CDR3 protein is CASSSSQGEAFF. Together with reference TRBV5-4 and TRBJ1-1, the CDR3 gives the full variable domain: ETGVTQSPTHLIKTRGQQVTLRCSSQSGHNTVSWYQQALGQGPQFIFQYYREEENGRGNFPPRFSGLQFPNYSSELNVNALELDDSALYLCASSSSQGEAFFGQGTRLTVV.